The text below deals with one T cell receptor beta chain. Per germline, CDR1 MNHNS and CDR2 SASEGT. This CDR3 spans 16 amino acids. The V end lost 2 bases, the J end lost 0 bases, and 14 bases lay between the germline ends. Donors each provided roughly 10 milliliters of peripheral blood. This entry is derived from a study of blood T cells in healthy people across ages. A second PCR of 7 to 11 cycles used a sample-barcoded 5' primer and a J-beta primer mix. TCRdb re-derived calls from the 5' RACE reads in MiXCR, one entry per CDR3 protein. The sample yields about 1.6 million distinct CDR3 sequences, about 32% seen once.

The rearrangement links TRBV6-1 to TRBJ2-7, with D tentatively TRBD2 (6 bases). This TCR derives from a woman in her twenties or thirties in good health. The material sequenced was blood. CDR3 loop: CASSEYWRGDSYEQYF. The CDR3 bases are TGTGCCAGCAGTGAATACTGGCGGGGTGACTCCTACGAGCAGTACTTC.